A single sample is the source of the 14 T cell receptor beta chains below, sequenced in a study of blood T cell repertoires in COVID-19 (dated by TCRdb to 2019 to 2021). The library was produced with the immunoSEQ multiplex PCR assay. This is the immuneACCESS table as TCRdb keeps it, with only in-frame sequences that have V and J called. A part of the clones is gone; compared with another copy, unresolved V genes explain less than half, and the rest is unexplained. Across this sample there are over 150,000 clones, with 84% seen only once. In total, the top ten clones hold 13% to 15% of the sample. The sequencing sample was made of peripheral blood. These receptors were obtained from a man aged 18 to 30 with active or convalescent COVID-19.

The rearrangement joins TRBV5-1 to TRBJ2-1, with D maybe TRBD2 (6 bases). There are 14 residues in the CDR3. CDR1 and CDR2 (germline): SGHRS, YFSETQ. Trimming left V 0 bases short and J 5 bases short, with 9 bases between. CDR3 residues: CASSLEGLHNEQFF. DNA for the CDR3: TGCGCCAGCAGCTTGGAAGGACTACACAATGAGCAGTTCTTC.

The chain has TRBV29-1 and TRBJ1-1, with 9 nucleotides matching TRBD1. The CDR3 runs to 14 residues. The V gene's germline CDR1 is SQVTM and CDR2 ANQGSEA. V lost 8 bases, J lost 0 bases, and 7 bases stayed unmatched. CDR3 sequence reads: CSTKDRGMNTEAFF. The CDR3 coding sequence is TGCAGCACCAAGGACAGGGGAATGAACACTGAAGCTTTCTTT.

The genes are TRBV7-6 and TRBJ2-2; TRBD1 might be the D (6 bases). The germline CDR1 and CDR2 sequences are SGHVS and FNYEAQ. This CDR3 comprises 16 residues. V lost 1 base to trimming and J lost 5 bases, with 14 bases between them. CDR3 sequence: CASSLVPDRSTGELFF. CDR3 sequence (DNA): TGTGCCAGCAGCTTAGTCCCAGACAGGTCAACCGGGGAGCTGTTTTTT.

The chain links TRBV5-1 to TRBJ2-7; D might be TRBD1 (5 bases). Trimming removed 8 bases at V and 2 bases at J, with 17 bases between. Germline assignment: CDR1 SGHRS and CDR2 YFSETQ. CDR3 size: 14 residues. As DNA, the CDR3 is TGCGCCAGTTATCGACAGCCCAATACCTACGAGCAGTACTTC. Translated, it gives CASYRQPNTYEQYF. Using reference TRBV5-1 and TRBJ2-7 for the parts outside the CDR3, the full variable domain is KAGVTQTPRYLIKTRGQQVTLSCSPISGHRSVSWYQQTPGQGLQFLFEYFSETQRNKGNFPGRFSGRQFSNSRSEMNVSTLELGDSALYLCASYRQPNTYEQYFGPGTRLTVT.

This chain uses TRBV21-1 with TRBJ2-2; the table gives TRBD2 as D, unverified against the DNA. TRBV21-1 has pseudogene status. This CDR3 region has 18 residues. The CDR3 protein is CASSPKRRAGSNTGELFF. In DNA form, the CDR3 reads TGTGCCAGCAGCCCAAAGCGCCGCGCGGGTTCGAACACCGGGGAGCTGTTTTTT.

The gene calls are TRBV2 and TRBJ2-6; D gene uncertain. V gave up 8 bases and J gave up 0 bases, with 5 bases separating them. CDR1 is SNHLY, CDR2 FYNNEI, per germline. This CDR3 is built from 13 residues. CDR3 sequence (DNA): TGTGCCAGCCTTTTCTCTGGGGCCAACGTCCTGACTTTC. It specifies CASLFSGANVLTF.

The CDR3 DNA reads TGTGCCAGCAGCTTAGTTCGAGGGAACCAAGAGACCCAGTACTTC. Encoded protein: CASSLVRGNQETQYF. This chain connects TRBV7-2 to TRBJ2-5, with D maybe TRBD2 (5 bases). The CDR3 runs to 15 residues. CDR1 is SGHTA and CDR2 is FQGNSA in the germline V gene. With 1 base removed from V and 0 bases from J, the gap between germline ends came to 9 bases.

The rearrangement links TRBV18 to TRBJ2-5; tentatively, D is TRBD2 (7 bases). V gave up 6 bases and J gave up 2 bases, with 16 bases separating them. The CDR3 is 15 amino acids. Germline CDR1 reads KGHSH; CDR2 reads LQKENI. CDR3 sequence reads: CASSQQGGAQETQYF. As DNA, the CDR3 is TGTGCCAGCTCTCAACAGGGAGGGGCACAAGAGACCCAGTACTTC.

J is TRBJ2-1 and V is TRBV5-1, with no clear D. CDR1 is SGHRS and CDR2 is YFSETQ in the germline V gene. CDR3 length equals 13 residues. V was clipped by 0 bases and J by 4 bases, with 5 bases between them. The CDR3 loop reads CASSLDTYNEQFF. The DNA of the CDR3 is TGCGCCAGCAGCTTGGACACGTACAATGAGCAGTTCTTC. Complete variable domain (other parts from reference TRBV5-1 and TRBJ2-1): KAGVTQTPRYLIKTRGQQVTLSCSPISGHRSVSWYQQTPGQGLQFLFEYFSETQRNKGNFPGRFSGRQFSNSRSEMNVSTLELGDSALYLCASSLDTYNEQFFGPGTRLTVL.

The chain uses TRBV3-1 (or the pseudogene TRBV3-2) and TRBJ2-5, with unresolved D. The V gene's germline CDR1 is LGHDT and CDR2 YNNKEL (reference sequence). Trimming shortened V by 5 bases and J by 2 bases, and 9 bases separated the two germline ends. The CDR3 runs 13 residues. For the CDR3, the DNA is TGTGCCAGCAGCTTTAACTTACAAGAGACCCAGTACTTC. Amino acid sequence: CASSFNLQETQYF.

The chain is built from TRBV4-2 and TRBJ1-2; TRBD1 aligns across 7 bases. J lost 4 bases, V lost 4 bases, and 12 bases had no gene match. The CDR3 runs to 16 residues. The germline gives CDR1 LGHNA, CDR2 YNFKEQ. Here the CDR3 DNA reads TGTGCCAGCAGCCGAGAGACTGACAGGGATGGCTATGGCTACACCTTC. It specifies CASSRETDRDGYGYTF.

This rearrangement joins TRBV5-6 to TRBJ1-1; D uncertain. V gave up 3 bases and J gave up 1 base, with 13 bases separating them. Germline V gives CDR1 SGHDT, CDR2 YYEEEE. The CDR3 consists of 15 residues. The CDR3 coding sequence is TGTGCCAGCAGCTCCGTTAGATTAAGGAACACTGAAGCTTTCTTT. Translated: CASSSVRLRNTEAFF.

This chain links TRBV4-1 with TRBJ1-6; 10 positions match TRBD1. The germline gives CDR1 MGHRA, CDR2 YSYEKL. The CDR3 runs to 15 residues. J was trimmed by 7 bases and V by 5 bases; bases with no gene match: 5. CDR3 coding DNA: TGCGCCAGCAGCGCCTGGACAGGGGGAAATTCACCCCTCCACTTT. It encodes CASSAWTGGNSPLHF.

CDR3 residues: CASSYGGAASEQYF. The DNA of the CDR3 is TGTGCCAGCAGTTACGGGGGCGCCGCTTCCGAGCAGTACTTC. J is TRBJ2-7 and V is TRBV6-6, with D possibly being TRBD1 (6 bases). The CDR3 spans 14 residues. The germline gives CDR1 MNHNY, CDR2 SVGAGI (reference sequence). V was shortened by 2 bases and J by 6 bases, with 14 bases between the two germline ends.